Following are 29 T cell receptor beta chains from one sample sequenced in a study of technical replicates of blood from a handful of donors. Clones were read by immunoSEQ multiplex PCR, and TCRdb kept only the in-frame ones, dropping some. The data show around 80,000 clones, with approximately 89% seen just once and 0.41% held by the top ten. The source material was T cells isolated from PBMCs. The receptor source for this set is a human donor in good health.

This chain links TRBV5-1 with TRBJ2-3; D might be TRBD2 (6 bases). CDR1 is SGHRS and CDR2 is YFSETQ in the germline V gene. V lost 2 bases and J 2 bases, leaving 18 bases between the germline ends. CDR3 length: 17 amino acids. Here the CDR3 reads CASSLRLAEIITDTQYF. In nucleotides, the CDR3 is TGCGCCAGCAGCTTAAGATTAGCGGAAATAATCACAGATACGCAGTATTTT.

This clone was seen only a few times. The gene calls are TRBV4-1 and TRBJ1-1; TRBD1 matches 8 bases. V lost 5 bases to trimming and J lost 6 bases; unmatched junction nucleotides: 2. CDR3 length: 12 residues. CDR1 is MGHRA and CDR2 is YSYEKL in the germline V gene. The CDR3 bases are TGCGCCAGCAGCTCCAGGGGGCCTGAAGCTTTCTTT. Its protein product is CASSSRGPEAFF.

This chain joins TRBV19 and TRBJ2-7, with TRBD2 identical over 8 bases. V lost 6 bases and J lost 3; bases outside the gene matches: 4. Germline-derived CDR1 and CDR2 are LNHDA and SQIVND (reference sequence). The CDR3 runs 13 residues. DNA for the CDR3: TGTGCCAGTAGCAGCGGGAGTGTCTACGAGCAGTACTTC. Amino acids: CASSSGSVYEQYF.

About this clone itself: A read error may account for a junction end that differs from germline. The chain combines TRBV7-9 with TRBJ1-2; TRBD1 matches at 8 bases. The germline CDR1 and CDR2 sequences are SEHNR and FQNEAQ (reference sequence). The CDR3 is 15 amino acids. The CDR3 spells CASTLQGDPNYGYTF. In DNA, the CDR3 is TGTGCCAGCACCTTACAGGGGGACCCTAACTATGGCTACACCTTC.

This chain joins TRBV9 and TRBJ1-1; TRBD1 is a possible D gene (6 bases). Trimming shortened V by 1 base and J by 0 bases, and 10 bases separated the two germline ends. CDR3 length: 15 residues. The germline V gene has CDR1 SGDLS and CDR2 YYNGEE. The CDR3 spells CASSVKQGMNTEAFF. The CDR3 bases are TGTGCCAGCAGCGTAAAGCAGGGGATGAACACTGAAGCTTTCTTT.

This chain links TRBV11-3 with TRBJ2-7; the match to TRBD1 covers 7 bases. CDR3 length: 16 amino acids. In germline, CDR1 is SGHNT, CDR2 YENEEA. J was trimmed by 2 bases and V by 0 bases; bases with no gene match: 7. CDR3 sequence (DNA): TGTGCCAGCAGCTTAGATGCCGGGACAGATACCTACGAGCAGTACTTC. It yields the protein CASSLDAGTDTYEQYF.

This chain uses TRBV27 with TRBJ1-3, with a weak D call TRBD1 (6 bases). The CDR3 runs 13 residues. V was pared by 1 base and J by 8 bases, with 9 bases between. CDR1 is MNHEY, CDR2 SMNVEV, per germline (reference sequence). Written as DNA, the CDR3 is TGTGCCAGCAGTTTATTCAGGGGTGACACCATATATTTT. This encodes CASSLFRGDTIYF.

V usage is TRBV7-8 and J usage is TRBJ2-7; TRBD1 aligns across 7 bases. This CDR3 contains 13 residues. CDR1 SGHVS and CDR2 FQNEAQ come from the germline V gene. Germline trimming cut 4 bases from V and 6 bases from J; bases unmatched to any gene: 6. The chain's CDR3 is CASSYRTGPEQYF. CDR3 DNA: TGTGCCAGCAGCTACCGGACAGGCCCCGAGCAGTACTTC.

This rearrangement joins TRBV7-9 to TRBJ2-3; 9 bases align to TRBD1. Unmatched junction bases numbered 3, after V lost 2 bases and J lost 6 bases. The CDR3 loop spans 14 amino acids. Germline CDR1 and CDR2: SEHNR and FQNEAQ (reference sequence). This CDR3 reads CASSLRDRDDTQYF. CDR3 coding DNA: TGTGCCAGCAGCTTAAGGGACAGGGATGATACGCAGTATTTT.

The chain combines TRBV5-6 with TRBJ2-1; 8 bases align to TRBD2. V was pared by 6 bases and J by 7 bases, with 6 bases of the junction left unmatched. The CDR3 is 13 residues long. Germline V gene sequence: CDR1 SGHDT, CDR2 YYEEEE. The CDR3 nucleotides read TGTGCCAGCACCTTAGGACTAGCTAATGAGCAGTTCTTC. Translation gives CASTLGLANEQFF.

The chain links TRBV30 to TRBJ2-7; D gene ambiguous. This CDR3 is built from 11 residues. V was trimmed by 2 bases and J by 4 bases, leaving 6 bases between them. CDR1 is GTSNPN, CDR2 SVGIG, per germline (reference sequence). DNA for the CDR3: TGTGCCTGGAGTCGTGTTTACGAGCAGTACTTC. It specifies CAWSRVYEQYF.

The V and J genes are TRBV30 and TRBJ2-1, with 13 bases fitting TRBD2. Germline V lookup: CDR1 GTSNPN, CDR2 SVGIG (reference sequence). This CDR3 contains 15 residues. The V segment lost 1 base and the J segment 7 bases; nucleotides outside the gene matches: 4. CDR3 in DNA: TGTGCCTGGAGTGGGACTAGCGGGAGAAGTAATGAGCAGTTCTTC. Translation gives CAWSGTSGRSNEQFF.

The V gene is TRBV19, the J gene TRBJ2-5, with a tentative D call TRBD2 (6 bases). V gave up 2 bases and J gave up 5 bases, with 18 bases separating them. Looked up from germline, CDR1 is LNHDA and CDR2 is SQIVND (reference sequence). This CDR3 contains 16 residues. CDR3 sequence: CASSISYRGKLETQYF. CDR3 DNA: TGTGCCAGTAGTATATCGTACCGGGGGAAGTTGGAGACCCAGTACTTC.

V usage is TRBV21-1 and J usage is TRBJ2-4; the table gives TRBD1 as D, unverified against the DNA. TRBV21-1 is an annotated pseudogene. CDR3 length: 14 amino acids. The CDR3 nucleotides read TGTGCCAGCAGCGACAGTCTAGCCAAAAACATTCAGTACTTC. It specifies CASSDSLAKNIQYF.

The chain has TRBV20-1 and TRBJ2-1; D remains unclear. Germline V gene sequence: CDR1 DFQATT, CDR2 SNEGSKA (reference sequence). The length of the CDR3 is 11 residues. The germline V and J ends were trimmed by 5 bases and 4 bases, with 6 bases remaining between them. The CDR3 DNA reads TGCAGTGCTTTAGTATACAATGAGCAGTTCTTC. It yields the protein CSALVYNEQFF.

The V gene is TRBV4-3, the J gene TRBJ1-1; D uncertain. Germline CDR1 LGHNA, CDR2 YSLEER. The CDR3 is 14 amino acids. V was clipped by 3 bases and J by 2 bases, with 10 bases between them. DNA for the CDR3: TGCGCCAGCAGCCATATCGAGGGTAACACTGAAGCTTTCTTT. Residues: CASSHIEGNTEAFF.

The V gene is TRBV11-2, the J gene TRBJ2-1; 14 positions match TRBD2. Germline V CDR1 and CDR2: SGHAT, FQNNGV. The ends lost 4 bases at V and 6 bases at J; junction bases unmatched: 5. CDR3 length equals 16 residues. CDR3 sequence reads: CASSSSGTSGSNEQFF. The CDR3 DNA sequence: TGTGCCAGCAGCTCTTCCGGGACTAGCGGGAGCAATGAGCAGTTCTTC.

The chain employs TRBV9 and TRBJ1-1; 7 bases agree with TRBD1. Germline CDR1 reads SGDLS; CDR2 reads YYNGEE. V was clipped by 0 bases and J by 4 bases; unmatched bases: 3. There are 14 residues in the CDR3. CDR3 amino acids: CASSVVDRATEAFF. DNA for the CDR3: TGTGCCAGCAGCGTAGTTGACAGGGCCACTGAAGCTTTCTTT.

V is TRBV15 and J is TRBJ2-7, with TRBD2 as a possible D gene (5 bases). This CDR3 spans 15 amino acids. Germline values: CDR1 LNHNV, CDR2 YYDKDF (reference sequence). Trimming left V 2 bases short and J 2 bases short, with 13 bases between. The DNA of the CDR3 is TGTGCCACCAGCAGATCTCAGGACGGGGCCTACGAGCAGTACTTC. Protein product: CATSRSQDGAYEQYF.

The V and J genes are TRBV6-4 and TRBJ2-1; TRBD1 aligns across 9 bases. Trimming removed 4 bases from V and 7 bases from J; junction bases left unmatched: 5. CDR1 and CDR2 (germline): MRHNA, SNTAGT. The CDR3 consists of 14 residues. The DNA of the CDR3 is TGTGCCAGCAGTGCTACACAGGGGGCGAATGAGCAGTTCTTC. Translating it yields CASSATQGANEQFF.

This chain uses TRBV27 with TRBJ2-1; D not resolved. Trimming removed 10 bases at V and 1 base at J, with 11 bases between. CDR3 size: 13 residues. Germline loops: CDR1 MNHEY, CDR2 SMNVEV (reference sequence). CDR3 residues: CATGLRSYNEQFF. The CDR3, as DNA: TGTGCCACAGGATTGAGATCCTACAATGAGCAGTTCTTC.

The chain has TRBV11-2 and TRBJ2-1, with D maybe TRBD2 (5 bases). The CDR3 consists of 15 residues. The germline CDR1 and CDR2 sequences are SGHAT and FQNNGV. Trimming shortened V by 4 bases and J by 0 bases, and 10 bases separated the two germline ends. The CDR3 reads CASSSAVSSYNEQFF. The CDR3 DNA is TGTGCCAGCAGCTCAGCGGTTAGCTCCTACAATGAGCAGTTCTTC.

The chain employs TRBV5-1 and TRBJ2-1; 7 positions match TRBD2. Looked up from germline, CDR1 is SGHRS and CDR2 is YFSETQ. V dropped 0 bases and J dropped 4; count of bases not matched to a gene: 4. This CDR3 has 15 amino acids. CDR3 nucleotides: TGCGCCAGCAGCTTGGTTTCGGGGGGATACAATGAGCAGTTCTTC. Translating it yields CASSLVSGGYNEQFF.

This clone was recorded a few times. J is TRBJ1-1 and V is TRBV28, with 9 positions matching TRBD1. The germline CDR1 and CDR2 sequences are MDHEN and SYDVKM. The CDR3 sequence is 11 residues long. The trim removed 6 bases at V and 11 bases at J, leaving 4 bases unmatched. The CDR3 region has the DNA TGTGCCAGCAGCTGGACAGGGGCGGCTTTCTTT. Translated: CASSWTGAAFF.

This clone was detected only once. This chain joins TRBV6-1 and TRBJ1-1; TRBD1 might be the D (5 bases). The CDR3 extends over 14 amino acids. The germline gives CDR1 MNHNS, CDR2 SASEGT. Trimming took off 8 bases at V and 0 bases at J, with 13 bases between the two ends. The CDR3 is CASWGEGMNTEAFF. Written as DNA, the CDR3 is TGTGCCAGCTGGGGGGAAGGGATGAACACTGAAGCTTTCTTT.

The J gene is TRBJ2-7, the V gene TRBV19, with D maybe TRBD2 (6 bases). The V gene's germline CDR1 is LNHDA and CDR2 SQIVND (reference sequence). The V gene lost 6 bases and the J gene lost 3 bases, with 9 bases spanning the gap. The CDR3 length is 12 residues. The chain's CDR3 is CASSADYYEQYF. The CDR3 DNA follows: TGTGCCAGTAGCGCGGACTACTACGAGCAGTACTTC.

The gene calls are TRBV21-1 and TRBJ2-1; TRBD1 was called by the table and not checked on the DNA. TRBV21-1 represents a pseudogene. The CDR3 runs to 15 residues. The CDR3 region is CASSKAGVAYNEQFF. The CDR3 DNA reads TGTGCCAGCAGCAAAGCAGGGGTCGCCTACAATGAGCAGTTCTTC.

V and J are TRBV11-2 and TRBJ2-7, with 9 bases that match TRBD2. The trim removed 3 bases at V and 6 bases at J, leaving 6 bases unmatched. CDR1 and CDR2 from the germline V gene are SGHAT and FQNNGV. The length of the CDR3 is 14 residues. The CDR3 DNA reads TGTGCCAGCAGCTTTAGCGGGAGTATGGCCGAGCAGTACTTC. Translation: CASSFSGSMAEQYF.

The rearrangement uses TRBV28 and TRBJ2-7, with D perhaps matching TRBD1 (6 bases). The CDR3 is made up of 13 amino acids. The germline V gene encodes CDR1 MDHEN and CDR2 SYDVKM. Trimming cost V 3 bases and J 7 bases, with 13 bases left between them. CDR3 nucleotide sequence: TGTGCCAGCAGTTTTACAGGGTTTAGAGAGCAGTACTTC. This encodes CASSFTGFREQYF.